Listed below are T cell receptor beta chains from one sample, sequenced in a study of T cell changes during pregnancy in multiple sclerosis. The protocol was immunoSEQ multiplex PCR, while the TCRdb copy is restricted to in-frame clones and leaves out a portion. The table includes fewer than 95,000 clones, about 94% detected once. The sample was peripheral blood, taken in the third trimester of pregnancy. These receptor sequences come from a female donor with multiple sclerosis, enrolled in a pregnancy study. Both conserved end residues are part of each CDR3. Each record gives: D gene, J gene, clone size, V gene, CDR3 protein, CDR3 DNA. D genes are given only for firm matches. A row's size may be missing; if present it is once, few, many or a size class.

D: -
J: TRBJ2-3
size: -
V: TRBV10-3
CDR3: CAISQAGAPHTQYF
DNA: TGTGCCATCTCACAGGCGGGGGCCCCTCATACGCAGTATTTT

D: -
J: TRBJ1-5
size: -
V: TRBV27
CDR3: CASSLSGFSNQPQHF
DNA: TGTGCCAGCAGTTTATCCGGTTTTAGCAATCAGCCCCAGCATTTT

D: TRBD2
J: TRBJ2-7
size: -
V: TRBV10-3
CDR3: CAIGLAGDYEQYF
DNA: TGTGCCATCGGGCTAGCGGGAGACTACGAGCAGTACTTC

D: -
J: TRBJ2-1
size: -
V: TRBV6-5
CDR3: CASSSSVSYNEQFF
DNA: TGTGCCAGCAGTTCTAGCGTCTCCTACAATGAGCAGTTCTTC

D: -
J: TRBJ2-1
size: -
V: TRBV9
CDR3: CASSVGQSNEQFF
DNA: TGTGCCAGCAGCGTGGGCCAATCCAATGAGCAGTTCTTC

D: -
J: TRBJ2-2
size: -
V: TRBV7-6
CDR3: CASSLGAVTGTGELFF
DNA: TGTGCCAGCAGCTTAGGGGCGGTGACGGGAACCGGGGAGCTGTTTTTT

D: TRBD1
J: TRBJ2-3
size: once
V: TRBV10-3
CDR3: CAITSGTGDSTDTQYF
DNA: TGTGCCATCACGAGCGGGACAGGGGACAGCACAGATACGCAGTATTTT

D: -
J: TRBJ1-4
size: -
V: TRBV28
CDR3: CATAFSNEKLFF
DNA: TGTGCCACCGCTTTTAGTAATGAAAAACTGTTTTTT

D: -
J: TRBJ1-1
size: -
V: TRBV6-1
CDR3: CASSVLEGEAFF
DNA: TGTGCCAGCAGTGTGTTGGAGGGTGAAGCTTTCTTT

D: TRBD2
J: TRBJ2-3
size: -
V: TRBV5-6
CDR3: CASSLNRDYNTDTQYF
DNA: TGTGCCAGCAGCTTGAATCGGGACTACAACACAGATACGCAGTATTTT

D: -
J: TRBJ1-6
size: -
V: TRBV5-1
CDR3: CASSFFDSRYNSPLHF
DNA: TGCGCCAGCAGCTTCTTCGACAGTCGCTATAATTCACCCCTCCACTTT

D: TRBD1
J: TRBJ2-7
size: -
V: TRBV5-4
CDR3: CASSLSSGGYEQYF
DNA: TGTGCCAGCAGCTTGAGTTCAGGGGGCTACGAGCAGTACTTC

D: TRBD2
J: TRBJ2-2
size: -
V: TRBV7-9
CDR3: CASKGLAGDGELFF
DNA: TGTGCCAGCAAGGGACTAGCGGGAGATGGGGAGCTGTTTTTT

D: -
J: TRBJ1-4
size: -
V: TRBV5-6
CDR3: CASSWGLGNEKLFF
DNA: TGTGCCAGCAGCTGGGGCCTGGGGAATGAAAAACTGTTTTTT

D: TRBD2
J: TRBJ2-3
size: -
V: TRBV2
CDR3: CASKKGQRGPTDTQYF
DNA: TGTGCCAGCAAGAAAGGGCAGCGGGGGCCCACAGATACGCAGTATTTT

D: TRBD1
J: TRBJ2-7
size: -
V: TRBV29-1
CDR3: CSVETGPYEQYF
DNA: TGCAGCGTTGAGACAGGGCCCTACGAGCAGTACTTC

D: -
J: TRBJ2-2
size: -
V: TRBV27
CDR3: CASRSQQITGELFF
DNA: TGTGCCAGCAGATCACAACAGATCACCGGGGAGCTGTTTTTT

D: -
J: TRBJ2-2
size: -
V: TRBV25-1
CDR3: CASSVAANTGELFF
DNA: TGTGCCAGCAGTGTAGCGGCGAACACCGGGGAGCTGTTTTTT

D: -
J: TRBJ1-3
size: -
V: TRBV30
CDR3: CAWEGNTIYF
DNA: TGTGCCTGGGAGGGAAACACCATATATTTT

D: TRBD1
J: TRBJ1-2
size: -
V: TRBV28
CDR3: CASSTPRTGDYGYTF
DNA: TGTGCCAGCAGCACCCCCCGGACAGGGGATTATGGCTACACCTTC

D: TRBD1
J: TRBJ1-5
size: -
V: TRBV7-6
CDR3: CASSLGTGGNQPQHF
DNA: TGTGCCAGCAGCTTAGGGACAGGGGGAAATCAGCCCCAGCATTTT

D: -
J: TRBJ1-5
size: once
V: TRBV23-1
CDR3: CASSQSREGHGNQPQHF
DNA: TGCGCCAGCAGTCAATCGAGGGAGGGGCATGGCAATCAGCCCCAGCATTTT

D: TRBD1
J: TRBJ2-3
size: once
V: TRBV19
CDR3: CASSIPGQGNTDTQYF
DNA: TGTGCCAGTAGCATCCCGGGACAGGGAAACACAGATACGCAGTATTTT

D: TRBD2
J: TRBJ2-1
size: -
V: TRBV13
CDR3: CASSLSGRAVNEQFF
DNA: TGTGCCAGCAGCCTTAGCGGGAGGGCCGTAAATGAGCAGTTCTTC

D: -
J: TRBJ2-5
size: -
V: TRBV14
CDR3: CASSQAKTQYF
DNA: TGTGCCAGCAGCCAAGCAAAGACCCAGTACTTC

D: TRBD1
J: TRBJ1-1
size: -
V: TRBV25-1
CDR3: CASSAMGQGNTEAFF
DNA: TGTGCCAGCAGTGCCATGGGACAGGGGAACACTGAAGCTTTCTTT

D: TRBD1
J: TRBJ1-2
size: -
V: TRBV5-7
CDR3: CASSLATVDRGPHRGYTF
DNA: TGTGCCAGCAGCTTGGCAACAGTCGACAGGGGCCCCCACAGGGGCTACACCTTC

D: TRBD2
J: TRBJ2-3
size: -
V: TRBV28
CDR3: CASMTSGSPDTQYF
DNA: TGTGCCAGCATGACTAGCGGGAGTCCAGATACGCAGTATTTT

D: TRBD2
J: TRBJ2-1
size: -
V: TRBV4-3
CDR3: CASSQEGWGLAGDEQFF
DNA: TGCGCCAGCAGCCAAGAGGGGTGGGGACTAGCGGGTGATGAGCAGTTCTTC

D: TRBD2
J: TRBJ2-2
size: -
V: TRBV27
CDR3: CASSFGGGNTGELFF
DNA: TGTGCCAGCAGTTTTGGGGGGGGTAACACCGGGGAGCTGTTTTTT

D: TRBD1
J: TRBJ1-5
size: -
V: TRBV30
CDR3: CAWSVTGGTPQHF
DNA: TGTGCCTGGAGTGTAACAGGGGGGACGCCCCAGCATTTT

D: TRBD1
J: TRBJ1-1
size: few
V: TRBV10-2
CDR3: CASSDRDRGNTEAFF
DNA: TGCGCCAGCAGTGACCGGGACAGGGGAAACACTGAAGCTTTCTTT

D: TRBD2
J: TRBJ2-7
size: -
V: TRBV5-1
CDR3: CASSLLTSGSQYEQYF
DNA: TGCGCCAGCAGCCTCTTGACTAGCGGGAGTCAGTACGAGCAGTACTTC

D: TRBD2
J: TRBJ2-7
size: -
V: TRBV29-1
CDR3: CSVEETTSGSYEQYF
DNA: TGCAGCGTTGAAGAGACGACTAGCGGAAGCTACGAGCAGTACTTC

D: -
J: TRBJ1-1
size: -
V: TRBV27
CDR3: CASSLNGQLGAFF
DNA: TGTGCCAGCAGTTTAAACGGACAGTTAGGAGCTTTCTTT

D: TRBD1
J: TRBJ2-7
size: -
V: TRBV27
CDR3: CASAAGQGPTYEQYF
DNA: TGTGCCAGCGCTGCGGGACAGGGGCCTACCTACGAGCAGTACTTC

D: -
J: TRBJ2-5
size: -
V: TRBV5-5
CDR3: CASSLGSETQYF
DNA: TGTGCCAGCAGCTTGGGTAGCGAGACCCAGTACTTC

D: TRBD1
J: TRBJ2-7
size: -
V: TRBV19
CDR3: CASSIGGTGEEQYF
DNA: TGTGCCAGTAGTATAGGCGGGACAGGCGAGGAGCAGTACTTC

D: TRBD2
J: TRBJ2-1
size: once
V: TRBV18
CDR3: CASSPTSGSSYNEQFF
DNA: TGTGCCAGCTCACCGACTAGCGGGAGCTCCTACAATGAGCAGTTCTTC

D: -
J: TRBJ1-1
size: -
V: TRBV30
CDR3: CAWSVPRGVRTEAFF
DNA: TGTGCCTGGAGTGTACCCCGGGGAGTGCGGACTGAAGCTTTCTTT